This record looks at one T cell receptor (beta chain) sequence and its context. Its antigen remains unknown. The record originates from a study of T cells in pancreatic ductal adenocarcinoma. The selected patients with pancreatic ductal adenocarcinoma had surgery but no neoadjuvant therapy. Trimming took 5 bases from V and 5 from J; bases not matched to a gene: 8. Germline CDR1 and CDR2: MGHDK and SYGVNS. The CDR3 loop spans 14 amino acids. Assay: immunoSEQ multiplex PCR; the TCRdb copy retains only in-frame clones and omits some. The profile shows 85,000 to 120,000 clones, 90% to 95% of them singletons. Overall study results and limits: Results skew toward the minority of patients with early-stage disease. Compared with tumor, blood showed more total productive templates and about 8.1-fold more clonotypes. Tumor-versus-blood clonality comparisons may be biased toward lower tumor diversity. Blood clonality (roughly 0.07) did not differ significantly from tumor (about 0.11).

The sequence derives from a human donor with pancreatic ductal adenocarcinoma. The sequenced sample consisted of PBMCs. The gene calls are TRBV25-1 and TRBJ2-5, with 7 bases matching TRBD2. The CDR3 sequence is CASSIFGGTETQYF. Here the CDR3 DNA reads TGTGCCAGCAGTATCTTCGGGGGGACCGAGACCCAGTACTTC.